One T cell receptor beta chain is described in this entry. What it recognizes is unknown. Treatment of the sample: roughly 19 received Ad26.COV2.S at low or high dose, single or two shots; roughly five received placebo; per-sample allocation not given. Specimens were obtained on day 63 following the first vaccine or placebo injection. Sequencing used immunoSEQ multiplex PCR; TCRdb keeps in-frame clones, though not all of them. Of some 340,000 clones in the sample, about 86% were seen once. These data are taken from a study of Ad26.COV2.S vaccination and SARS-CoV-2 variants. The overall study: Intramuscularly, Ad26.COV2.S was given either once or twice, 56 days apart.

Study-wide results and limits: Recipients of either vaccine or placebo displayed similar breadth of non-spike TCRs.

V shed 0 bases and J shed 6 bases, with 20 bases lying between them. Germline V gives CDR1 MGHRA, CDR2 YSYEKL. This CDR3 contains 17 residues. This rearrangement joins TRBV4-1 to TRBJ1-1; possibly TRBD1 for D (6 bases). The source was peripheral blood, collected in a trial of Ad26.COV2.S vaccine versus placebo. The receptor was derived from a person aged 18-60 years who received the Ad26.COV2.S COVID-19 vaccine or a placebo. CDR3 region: CASSQDRRGTKPPEAFF. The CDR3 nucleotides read TGCGCCAGCAGCCAAGATAGAAGAGGGACAAAACCTCCTGAAGCTTTCTTT.